What follows is one T cell receptor beta chain and its context. Its antigen is still unknown. No base quality information exists; no much larger clone differs at one position. Preparation of the library involved the immunoSEQ multiplex PCR assay. The study's own analysis went as follows. A statistical classification framework was built to diagnose cytomegalovirus status from the catalog of TCR beta chain sequences. TCRdb limited this immuneACCESS table to in-frame rearrangements with V and J called. A share of clones is missing; checked studies link under half to unresolved V genes, and the rest is unexplained. That table furnishes V, J and clone size, whereas the DNA furnished D and trimming. The table for this sample lists tens of thousands of clones; 94% of them were counted only once. Of the sample, roughly 2% is held by the ten largest clones. This record comes from a study of cytomegalovirus exposure and HLA in healthy donors (dated by TCRdb to about 2017). Broadly, across the study: A later analysis indicated that the 120 or so validation repertoires were generated on the platform also employed for the roughly 720 repertoires of the first cohort. The study was designed to test whether signatures of past pathogen exposure could be identified by cataloging public T cell receptors. Along with the roughly 700-subject first cohort, a separate validation cohort of about 110 different subjects was used. The study combined high-throughput TCR immunosequencing, statistical association of individual TCRs with disease status, and machine learning to predict cytomegalovirus infection status. Results and caveats for the whole study, not just this receptor: The authors suggested that the approach could potentially be generalized to other disease states and immunological phenotypes. A later analysis found that TCRs clustered in the first cohort also tended to co-occur in the roughly 120 validation repertoires, with approximately 93% of cluster scores above 0. The study listed 164 TCR beta chains as associated with cytomegalovirus. A later analysis had no HLA typing for the validation cohort, so co-occurrence there was scored across all 120 or so repertoires. Across donors, most TCR sequences were observed very rarely, whereas some public TCRs were present in many individuals. The classifier was reported to diagnose cytomegalovirus status with high specificity and sensitivity in both the original and validation cohorts. In vitro tests confirmed that a few of the cytomegalovirus-associated TCR beta chains recognize cytomegalovirus antigens.

The donors were included in the validation cohort of over a hundred subjects, a group kept apart from the roughly 730-subject first cohort. CDR3 length: 12 amino acids, cysteine to phenylalanine. Solely the CDR3 DNA is kept, with 36 bases framed from the first base. V lost 6 bases and J lost 7 bases; the stretch between them is 13 bases long. In the germline V gene, CDR1 corresponds to SGHTA and CDR2 to FQGNSA. The origin of this receptor is a woman aged 18-29 years in good health and CMV-seronegative. The rearranged chain carries TRBV7-2 and TRBJ2-7, and TRBD1 may be the D gene, going by 6 matching bases. Sequenced input: PBMCs. The nucleotide sequence reads TGTGCCAGCAGTCTCCTAGACAGGGAGCAGTACTTC. The translation is CASSLLDREQYF.